The source of this T cell receptor (beta chain) is a study of beta chain features in type 1 diabetes. General observations from the study: In patients and controls equally, PCR might favor templates that are shorter. Researchers reported that naive, central memory and Treg TCRB repertoires appeared more similar in patients than in healthy donors.

With V trimmed by 6 bases and J by 14 bases, 19 bases remained unmatched. This CDR3 has 16 amino acids. Looked up from germline, CDR1 is SEHNR and CDR2 is FQNEAQ (reference sequence). Reverse transcription of all isolated RNA meant that expressed TCRB transcripts were sequenced. Sequenced naive, central memory and regulatory T cell samples produced an average of around 4 million reads. Method: immunoSEQ multiplex PCR; TCRdb's copy keeps in-frame clones and lacks some. This table has 140,000 to 150,000 clones, 40% to 60% appearing once. Remarks on this clone: Its cognate antigen is unknown.

The rearrangement uses TRBV7-9 and TRBJ2-3, with TRBD2 identical over 11 bases. The receptor comes from a man aged 18-30 years in good health. The sample comprised Tregs from blood. The CDR3 loop is CASRRLSTSGSPGLYF. In DNA form, the CDR3 reads TGTGCCAGCAGGCGACTCTCTACTAGCGGGAGCCCAGGGTTGTATTTT.